This T cell receptor beta chain was profiled in a study of blood T cell repertoires in COVID-19. On the study more broadly: In each case, the material was cDNA or gDNA derived from T cells, B-cell-depleted T cells, or PBMCs.

In the original workflow: Amplifying reference gene primers gave estimates of nucleated cell counts. Only in-frame clones appear in the TCRdb table, and some are missing; sequencing was by immunoSEQ multiplex PCR. D and trimming were read from the DNA, whereas the V and J calls and clone size are those reported in that table. The sample holds some 200,000 clones, around 86% seen once. This CDR3 has 17 amino acids. Germline loops: CDR1 SGDLS, CDR2 YYNGEE. The trim removed 4 bases at V and 3 bases at J, leaving 10 bases unmatched. This TCR was recovered from a man aged 65 to 79 with acute or convalescent COVID-19. The sequenced material came from peripheral blood. The V and J genes are TRBV9 and TRBJ2-1, with TRBD1 matching 10 bases. CDR3: CASSFSPGTGVYNEQFF. The CDR3 nucleotides read TGTGCCAGCAGCTTCAGTCCCGGGACAGGGGTCTACAATGAGCAGTTCTTC.